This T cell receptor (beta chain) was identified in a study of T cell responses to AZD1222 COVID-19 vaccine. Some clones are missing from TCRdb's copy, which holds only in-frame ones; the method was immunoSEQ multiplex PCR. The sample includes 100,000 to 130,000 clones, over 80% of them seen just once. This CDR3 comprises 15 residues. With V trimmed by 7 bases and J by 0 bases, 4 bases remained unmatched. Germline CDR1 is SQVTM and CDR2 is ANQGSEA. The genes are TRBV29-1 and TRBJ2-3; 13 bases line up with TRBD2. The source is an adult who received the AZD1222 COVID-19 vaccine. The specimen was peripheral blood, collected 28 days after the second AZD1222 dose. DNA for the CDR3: TGCAGCGACCTGGGACTAGCGGGAAGCACAGATACGCAGTATTTT. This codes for CSDLGLAGSTDTQYF.